This passage covers 26 T cell receptor beta chains from one sample sequenced in a study of blood T cell repertoires in COVID-19 (TCRdb year 2020). Receptor amplification or capture employed the immunoSEQ multiplex PCR assay. The clones in this table, taken by TCRdb from immuneACCESS, are in-frame only. Not every clone is retained; where verified, under half of the shortfall comes from an unresolved V gene, and the cause of the rest is unknown. Counted in this sample were some 250,000 clones; approximately 88% of them appeared once. The top ten clonotypes cover approximately 0.8% of the sample. The specimen was peripheral blood. The receptors derive from a woman aged 30 to 39 with acute or convalescent COVID-19.

The chain recombines TRBV30 with TRBJ1-2; 8 bases fit TRBD1. The trim removed 4 bases at V and 5 bases at J, leaving 6 bases unmatched. This CDR3 has 13 amino acids. Per the germline V gene, CDR1 is GTSNPN and CDR2 is SVGIG (reference sequence). The CDR3 DNA reads as TGTGCCTGGAACACTCAGGGGGCGTATGGCTACACCTTC. Translated: CAWNTQGAYGYTF.

V gene TRBV14 combines with J gene TRBJ2-7; 7 positions agree with TRBD1. Germline CDR1 is SGHDN and CDR2 is FVKESK. This CDR3 has 16 amino acids. The trim removed 2 bases at V and 3 bases at J, leaving 10 bases unmatched. The CDR3 bases are TGTGCCAGCAGCCAACCAACCGGGACAGACTACTACGAGCAGTACTTC. Amino acid sequence: CASSQPTGTDYYEQYF.

A remark on this clone: Other DNA sequences in this sample translate to the same CDR3. The chain is built from TRBV6-5 and TRBJ2-7; 7 bases align to TRBD2. The CDR3 has 10 residues. Unmatched junction bases numbered 1, after V lost 9 bases and J lost 5 bases. Germline CDR1 reads MNHEY; CDR2 reads SVGAGI. The CDR3 DNA is TGTGCCAGTGGACTAGACGAGCAGTACTTC. Translating gives CASGLDEQYF.

The rearrangement joins TRBV27 to TRBJ2-1; TRBD1 aligns across 12 bases. The junction had 9 bases not matched to a gene; V was cut back by 4 bases and J by 5 bases. CDR1 and CDR2 from the germline V gene are MNHEY and SMNVEV (reference sequence). This CDR3 is 17 amino acids long. CDR3 region: CASSSPGTGGINNEQFF. The CDR3, as DNA: TGTGCCAGCAGTTCCCCCGGGACAGGGGGCATCAACAATGAGCAGTTCTTC.

The genes are TRBV27 and TRBJ1-5, with D unclear. Germline CDR1 and CDR2: MNHEY and SMNVEV (reference sequence). The V gene lost 2 bases and the J gene lost 2 bases, with 13 bases spanning the gap. The CDR3 spans 16 residues. The chain's CDR3 is CASSLSVYRGNQPQHF. The DNA of the CDR3 is TGTGCCAGCAGTTTAAGTGTATACCGAGGCAATCAGCCCCAGCATTTT.

The V gene is TRBV30, the J gene TRBJ1-2, with a weak D call TRBD1 (6 bases). Germline assignment: CDR1 GTSNPN and CDR2 SVGIG (reference sequence). The CDR3 consists of 13 residues. V shed 3 bases and J shed 8 bases, with 16 bases lying between them. CDR3 region: CAWRTTGIRGYTF. CDR3 nucleotide sequence: TGTGCCTGGAGGACGACAGGAATTCGAGGCTACACCTTC.

The chain links TRBV3-1 (or the pseudogene TRBV3-2) to TRBJ2-7, with D possibly matching TRBD2 (5 bases). In germline, CDR1 is LGHDT, CDR2 YNNKEL (reference sequence). V dropped 0 bases and J dropped 0 bases, with 6 bases sitting between them. The CDR3 spans 14 residues. CDR3 DNA sequence: TGTGCCAGCAGCCAAGATCTAGCCTCCTACGAGCAGTACTTC. It codes for CASSQDLASYEQYF.

Notes on this clone: Different DNA sequences within this sample yield the same CDR3. V is TRBV19 and J is TRBJ1-2; 8 positions match TRBD1. Per germline, CDR1 LNHDA and CDR2 SQIVND (reference sequence). The V and J ends lost 3 bases and 7 bases, in that order; junction bases with no gene match: 4. CDR3 length equals 13 residues. CDR3: CASSIGQGGGYTF. DNA of the CDR3: TGTGCCAGTAGTATTGGACAGGGTGGTGGCTACACCTTC.

This clone has more than one count but fewer than ten. In nucleotides, the CDR3 is TGTGCCAGCAGCGTAGGGCCGGGAGGGGTGTACAATGAGCAGTTCTTC. This sequence encodes CASSVGPGGVYNEQFF. This chain connects TRBV9 to TRBJ2-1; 8 bases line up with TRBD2. Germline V gene data show CDR1 as SGDLS and CDR2 as YYNGEE. The V gene end was trimmed by 0 bases and the J gene end by 4 bases; junction bases not matched to a gene: 6. CDR3 size: 16 residues.

The chain combines TRBV7-8 with TRBJ2-5; 8 bases align to TRBD2. Germline values: CDR1 SGHVS, CDR2 FQNEAQ. The CDR3 is 13 amino acids. V dropped 5 bases and J dropped 5; count of bases not matched to a gene: 4. The CDR3 coding sequence is TGTGCCAGCAGCCCCGGGAGGGGTGAGACCCAGTACTTC. Amino acid sequence: CASSPGRGETQYF.

The count of this clone is one. The rearrangement joins TRBV5-6 to TRBJ2-7; 9 nucleotides align to TRBD2. Germline CDR1 and CDR2: SGHDT and YYEEEE. V was pared by 3 bases and J by 4 bases, with 2 bases of the junction left unmatched. The CDR3 runs to 13 residues. The CDR3 sequence is CASSSTSGYEQYF. The CDR3 nucleotides are TGTGCCAGCAGCTCGACTAGCGGATACGAGCAGTACTTC.

The rearrangement uses TRBV5-6 and TRBJ2-1; 11 bases align to TRBD2. V lost 4 bases to trimming and J lost 4 bases; unmatched junction nucleotides: 7. The CDR3 length is 16 residues. Germline assignment: CDR1 SGHDT and CDR2 YYEEEE. CDR3 region: CASSAEGLADYNEQFF. DNA for the CDR3: TGTGCCAGCAGCGCCGAGGGACTAGCGGATTACAATGAGCAGTTCTTC. Variable domain in full (rest from reference TRBV5-6 and TRBJ2-1): DAGVTQSPTHLIKTRGQQVTLRCSPKSGHDTVSWYQQALGQGPQFIFQYYEEEERQRGNFPDRFSGHQFPNYSSELNVNALLLGDSALYLCASSAEGLADYNEQFFGPGTRLTVL.

The chain joins TRBV19 to TRBJ1-6, with D possibly being TRBD1 (6 bases). Trimming stripped 3 bases from V and 6 bases from J, with 12 bases between. CDR1 and CDR2 from the germline V gene are LNHDA and SQIVND (reference sequence). The CDR3 is 15 residues long. For the CDR3, the DNA is TGTGCCAGTAGTATTTCTTTCAGGGGTAATTCACCCCTCCACTTT. It yields the protein CASSISFRGNSPLHF.

The chain joins TRBV24-1 to TRBJ2-1, with a possible D match to TRBD2 (6 bases). CDR3 length: 13 residues. V was cut by 7 bases and J by 8 bases, with 14 bases left in between. Germline V CDR1 and CDR2: KGHDR, SFDVKD. CDR3 sequence reads: CATSARLVDEQFF. The CDR3 region has the DNA TGTGCCACCAGCGCCCGACTAGTCGATGAGCAGTTCTTC.

V gene TRBV15 combines with J gene TRBJ2-1, with TRBD2 identical over 7 bases. Germline CDR1 LNHNV, CDR2 YYDKDF (reference sequence). The CDR3 runs to 13 residues. V gave up 3 bases and J gave up 6 bases; unmatched junction bases: 2. The DNA for the CDR3 is TGTGCCACCAGCAGGCCTAGCGGCAATGAGCAGTTCTTC. Amino acid sequence: CATSRPSGNEQFF.

This chain connects TRBV7-9 to TRBJ1-2, with 9 bases fitting TRBD1. The CDR3 is 19 residues long. V shed 5 bases and J 0 bases; nucleotides not matched to a gene: 16. Germline V gene lookup returns CDR1 SEHNR and CDR2 FQNEAQ (reference sequence). CDR3 in amino acids: CASSPGTGNLLGANYGYTF. CDR3 coding DNA: TGTGCCAGCAGCCCCGGGACAGGGAATCTCTTGGGGGCTAACTATGGCTACACCTTC.

The chain has TRBV9 and TRBJ1-2; TRBD1 matches at 7 bases. The CDR3 contains 14 residues. In germline, CDR1 is SGDLS, CDR2 YYNGEE. With 0 bases clipped from V and 2 bases from J, the junction kept 1 base outside the gene matches. The chain's CDR3 is CASSVGQGNYGYTF. CDR3 coding DNA: TGTGCCAGCAGCGTAGGACAGGGAAACTATGGCTACACCTTC.

The chain uses TRBV4-2 and TRBJ2-3; 14 bases are a match to TRBD2. After removal of 0 bases from V and 3 bases from J, the junction contained 11 bases not matched to a gene. Germline CDR1 reads LGHNA; CDR2 reads YNFKEQ. This CDR3 is built from 20 residues. The CDR3 is CASSQEGWGLAGVGTDTQYF. The CDR3 DNA follows: TGTGCCAGCAGCCAAGAGGGATGGGGACTAGCGGGAGTAGGAACAGATACGCAGTATTTT.

The chain is built from TRBV3-1 (or the pseudogene TRBV3-2) and TRBJ2-7; 10 bases agree with TRBD1. Germline-derived CDR1 and CDR2 are LGHDT and YNNKEL (reference sequence). Losses at the gene ends were 2 bases for V and 3 bases for J; bases not matched to a gene: 10. The CDR3 runs 17 residues. CDR3 sequence (DNA): TGTGCCAGCAGCCAACGCCGCGGGACAGGGGACGGCTACGAGCAGTACTTC. Its translation: CASSQRRGTGDGYEQYF.

The gene calls are TRBV7-2 and TRBJ2-5; D is perhaps TRBD2 (5 bases). V lost 0 bases and J 9 bases, leaving 8 bases between the germline ends. The CDR3 consists of 12 residues. Germline V gene data show CDR1 as SGHTA and CDR2 as FQGNSA. The CDR3: CASSLAEGPQYF. In DNA form, the CDR3 reads TGTGCCAGCAGCTTAGCAGAGGGTCCCCAGTACTTC.

V usage is TRBV18 and J usage is TRBJ1-1; TRBD1 matches at 7 bases. Looked up from germline, CDR1 is KGHSH and CDR2 is LQKENI. This CDR3 has 16 residues. V lost 5 bases, J lost 1 base, and 10 bases stayed unmatched. The CDR3 DNA is TGTGCCAGCTCATCTAGGGACAGCCTCAAGAACACTGAAGCTTTCTTT. Translating it yields CASSSRDSLKNTEAFF.

V and J are TRBV5-4 and TRBJ2-3; tentatively, D is TRBD2 (6 bases). This CDR3 contains 14 residues. V was pared by 3 bases and J by 0 bases, with 8 bases between. Looked up from germline, CDR1 is SGHNT and CDR2 is YYREEE (reference sequence). The CDR3 DNA reads as TGTGCCAGCAGCTGGGGGGACAGCACAGATACGCAGTATTTT. Translating gives CASSWGDSTDTQYF.

J is TRBJ2-1 and V is TRBV14; TRBD2 aligns across 7 bases. Germline V gene lookup returns CDR1 SGHDN and CDR2 FVKESK. The CDR3 contains 16 residues. The junction had 11 bases not matched to a gene; V was cut back by 2 bases and J by 7 bases. CDR3 nucleotide sequence: TGTGCCAGCAGCCAAATCGGCGGGAGCGGAGGGAATGAGCAGTTCTTC. Translation: CASSQIGGSGGNEQFF.

The chain recombines TRBV11-2 with TRBJ2-6; perhaps TRBD2 as D (6 bases). CDR3 length: 16 amino acids. V lost 2 bases and J lost 2, with 10 bases in between. Germline CDR1 SGHAT, CDR2 FQNNGV. CDR3 bases: TGTGCCAGCAGCTTACTCGGGGGTGCTGGGGCCAACGTCCTGACTTTC. This codes for CASSLLGGAGANVLTF. The whole variable domain, filled in from reference TRBV11-2 and TRBJ2-6, reads EAGVAQSPRYKIIEKRQSVAFWCNPISGHATLYWYQQILGQGPKLLIQFQNNGVVDDSQLPKDRFSAERLKGVDSTLKIQPAKLEDSAVYLCASSLLGGAGANVLTFGAGSRLTVL.

This chain links TRBV25-1 with TRBJ2-1, with TRBD2 matching over 8 bases. This CDR3 spans 16 amino acids. V trimming: 2 bases; J trimming: 6 bases; junction bases outside the gene matches: 9. Germline values: CDR1 MGHDK, CDR2 SYGVNS. The CDR3 region is CASSEREGGLVNEQFF. The CDR3 DNA reads as TGTGCCAGCAGTGAACGGGAGGGTGGGCTCGTCAATGAGCAGTTCTTC.

The chain uses TRBV10-3 and TRBJ2-2, with D possibly TRBD1 on 6 matching bases. Germline CDR1 ENHRY, CDR2 SYGVKD. The length of the CDR3 is 13 residues. V was trimmed by 6 bases and J by 5 bases, leaving 10 bases between them. The DNA for the CDR3 is TGTGCCATCAGCATAACAGGGACCGGGGAGCTGTTTTTT. Its translation is CAISITGTGELFF.